The 24 T cell receptor beta chains below were found in one sample sequenced in a study of T cell repertoires in cytomegalovirus infection. These receptors' targets are unknown. One entry per CDR3 protein, called by TCRdb with MiXCR from the reads. The sample holds hundreds of thousands of distinct CDR3 sequences, about a third seen once. This specimen consisted of cultured CD8+ T cells from PBMCs, obtained from culture after CMV antigen stimulation. All receptors derive from a human donor in good health (CMV status not recorded). Some clones in this sample may be carry-over from other donors' samples.

This clonotype was seen more than once but under ten times. CDR3 protein: CASGWNPGEVNQPQHF. CDR3 coding DNA: TGTGCTAGTGGTTGGAACCCTGGGGAAGTCAATCAGCCCCAGCATTTT. The chain is built from TRBV12-5 and TRBJ1-5, with D unresolved. This CDR3 region has 16 residues. Trimming took off 4 bases at V and 3 bases at J, with 16 bases between the two ends. From germline, CDR1 is LGHNT and CDR2 FRNRAP. Combining the CDR3 with reference TRBV12-5 and TRBJ1-5 gives the whole variable domain DARVTQTPRHKVTEMGQEVTMRCQPILGHNTVFWYRQTMMQGLELLAYFRNRAPLDDSGMPKDRFSAEMPDATLATLKIQPSEPRDSAVYFCASGWNPGEVNQPQHFGDGTRLSIL.

This clonotype appeared many times. The CDR3 coding sequence is TGTGCCAGCAGCGTAGCGGTTACCTACGAGCAGTACGTC. Translating gives CASSVAVTYEQYV. The V gene is TRBV11-2, the J gene TRBJ2-7; maybe TRBD2 (6 bases). CDR3 length equals 13 residues. Trimming pared 5 bases from V and 2 bases from J, leaving 10 bases between. Germline lookup yields CDR1 SGHAT and CDR2 FQNNGV.

The rearrangement links TRBV9 to TRBJ1-2, with a tentative D call TRBD1 (5 bases). Per germline, CDR1 SGDLS and CDR2 YYNGEE. The CDR3 covers 10 residues. V lost 7 bases, J lost 7 bases, and 8 bases lay in between. CDR3 DNA sequence: TGTGCCAGCGGAGGGGTTGGCTACACCTTC. It is translated as CASGGVGYTF.

V gene TRBV7-6 combines with J gene TRBJ2-7, with a weak D call TRBD1 (5 bases). The CDR3 length is 14 residues. CDR1 is SGHVS and CDR2 is FNYEAQ in the germline V gene. Trimming removed 5 bases at V and 6 bases at J, with 17 bases between. This CDR3 reads CASSQSYVRGEQYV. DNA for the CDR3: TGTGCCAGCAGCCAATCTTACGTAAGGGGCGAGCAGTACGTC.

This clonotype was picked up a small number of times. The chain uses TRBV12-3 or TRBV12-4 and TRBJ2-5; D is unclear. The CDR3 covers 13 residues. V gave up 8 bases and J gave up 4 bases, with 14 bases separating them. The CDR3 reads CASQTGERETQYF. The CDR3 DNA reads as TGTGCCAGCCAAACTGGGGAACGAGAGACCCAGTACTTC.

The chain recombines TRBV6-6 with TRBJ2-2, with 8 bases matching TRBD1. The CDR3 loop spans 16 amino acids. Germline-derived CDR1 and CDR2 are MNHNY and SVGAGI (reference sequence). V shed 0 bases and J 5 bases; nucleotides not matched to a gene: 5. The CDR3 is CASSYSSRGPTGELFF. DNA of the CDR3: TGTGCCAGCAGTTACTCGAGCAGGGGGCCGACCGGGGAGCTGTTTTTT.

This clonotype was counted at least ten times. This chain links TRBV7-6 with TRBJ2-1; D is unresolved. The CDR3 spans 14 residues. Between the trimmed V and J ends, which lost 1 base and 2 bases, there was a span of 6 bases. Germline V lookup: CDR1 SGHVS, CDR2 FNYEAQ. The CDR3 bases are TGTGCCAGCAGCTTAGGTGACACCTACAATGAGCAGTTCTTC. Encoded protein: CASSLGDTYNEQFF.

This clonotype showed up just a few times. The chain has TRBV7-6 and TRBJ2-2; D remains ambiguous. V dropped 7 bases and J dropped 5 bases, with 8 bases sitting between them. The CDR3 has 12 residues. Germline V gene sequence: CDR1 SGHVS, CDR2 FNYEAQ. CDR3 coding DNA: TGTGCCAGCATCCCTCTGACCGGGGAGCTGTTTTTT. Its translation: CASIPLTGELFF.

In this sample, this clonotype turned up many times. V is TRBV7-8 and J is TRBJ2-1, with 9 bases lining up with TRBD1. The CDR3 runs to 16 residues. V lost 6 bases, J lost 2 bases, and 8 bases stayed unmatched. Per germline, CDR1 SGHVS and CDR2 FQNEAQ. The CDR3 loop reads CASRITGGGPYNEQFF. CDR3 bases: TGTGCCAGCAGAATTACAGGGGGCGGACCCTACAATGAGCAGTTCTTC.

This chain connects TRBV24-1 to TRBJ1-2; 10 nucleotides line up with TRBD1. CDR3 length: 16 residues. CDR1 KGHDR and CDR2 SFDVKD come from the germline V gene. With V trimmed by 4 bases and J by 8 bases, 12 bases remained unmatched. CDR3 in DNA: TGTGCCACCAGTGAATATATTCCGGGACAGGGGTACGGCTACACCTTC. Translated: CATSEYIPGQGYGYTF.

Note on this clonotype: No conserved phenylalanine or tryptophan is present at the end of the CDR3, so a read error is the likely explanation. CDR3 sequence: CSVEVSSPYNEQFS. The CDR3 DNA follows: TGCAGCGTTGAAGTGTCAAGTCCCTACAATGAGCAGTTCTCC. The chain combines TRBV29-1 with TRBJ2-1; D gene ambiguous. The germline gives CDR1 SQVTM, CDR2 ANQGSEA. This CDR3 has 14 amino acids. V was pared by 1 base and J by 2 bases, with 9 bases between.

The rearrangement links TRBV7-9 to TRBJ2-1; 12 bases are a match to TRBD2. This CDR3 is built from 14 residues. Trimming cost V 7 bases and J 7 bases; bases outside gene matches: 5. CDR1 is SEHNR, CDR2 FQNEAQ, per germline (reference sequence). CDR3 in amino acids: CASKGLAGGNEQFF. Here the CDR3 DNA reads TGTGCCAGCAAGGGGCTAGCGGGGGGGAATGAGCAGTTCTTC.

This clonotype has a count of ten or more. This chain joins TRBV29-1 and TRBJ1-1; 10 nucleotides agree with TRBD1. CDR3 size: 13 residues. Losses at the gene ends were 5 bases for V and 11 bases for J; bases not matched to a gene: 11. Looked up from germline, CDR1 is SQVTM and CDR2 is ANQGSEA. CDR3 sequence: CSVPRQGADEAFF. The CDR3 region has the DNA TGCAGCGTTCCTCGACAGGGGGCGGATGAGGCTTTCTTT.

This chain uses TRBV6-6 with TRBJ1-3; D is uncertain. The CDR3 contains 15 residues. V was pared by 5 bases and J by 0 bases, with 11 bases between. Germline loops: CDR1 MNHNY, CDR2 SVGAGI (reference sequence). This chain's CDR3 is CASSVVLLSGNTIYF. The CDR3 coding sequence is TGTGCCAGCAGTGTGGTCCTCCTCTCTGGAAACACCATATATTTT.

The chain uses TRBV7-2 and TRBJ2-7, with 14 bases aligning to TRBD2. Losses at the gene ends were 3 bases for V and 3 bases for J; bases not matched to a gene: 4. From germline, CDR1 is SGHTA and CDR2 FQGNSA. The CDR3 is 16 residues long. The CDR3 loop reads CASSFWTSGGYYEQYF. The CDR3 nucleotides are TGTGCCAGCAGCTTCTGGACTAGCGGGGGGTACTACGAGCAGTACTTC.

The gene calls are TRBV6-8 and TRBJ2-1, with D perhaps TRBD2 (5 bases). Germline-derived CDR1 and CDR2 are MNHGY and SAAAGT. Trimming pared 6 bases from V and 2 bases from J, leaving 17 bases between. The length of the CDR3 is 16 residues. The CDR3 protein is CASSPLGVITYNEQFF. The DNA for the CDR3 is TGTGCCAGCAGCCCGCTGGGAGTGATAACCTACAATGAGCAGTTCTTC.

About this clonotype: At one end the junction does not follow the germline gene, possibly because of a read error. The chain uses TRBV5-6 and TRBJ1-6; a weak D match, TRBD1 (5 bases). The CDR3 spans 14 residues. The germline CDR1 and CDR2 sequences are SGHDT and YYEEEE. The CDR3 nucleotides are TGTGTCAGCAGCTTGGCAGGGAGGAATTCACCCCTCCACTTT. Translation: CVSSLAGRNSPLHF. Full variable domain (outside the CDR3, taken from reference TRBV5-6 and TRBJ1-6): DAGVTQSPTHLIKTRGQQVTLRCSPKSGHDTVSWYQQALGQGPQFIFQYYEEEERQRGNFPDRFSGHQFPNYSSELNVNALLLGDSALYLCVSSLAGRNSPLHFGNGTRLTVT.

The CDR3 DNA is TGTGCCAGCAGCAGCTGGACAGGCACTGACCAAGAGACCCAGTACTTC. Translated, it gives CASSSWTGTDQETQYF. The gene calls are TRBV7-6 and TRBJ2-5, with 7 bases identical to TRBD1. Germline V gene sequence: CDR1 SGHVS, CDR2 FNYEAQ. V trimming: 5 bases; J trimming: 0 bases; junction bases outside the gene matches: 9. The CDR3 consists of 16 residues.

The chain couples TRBV5-4 to TRBJ2-7; D is undetermined. In germline, CDR1 is SGHNT, CDR2 YYREEE (reference sequence). The CDR3 covers 15 residues. V dropped 3 bases and J dropped 6 bases, with 19 bases sitting between them. Here the CDR3 reads CASSSAGLNVFEQYF. CDR3 sequence (DNA): TGTGCCAGCAGCTCGGCCGGATTAAATGTGTTCGAGCAGTACTTC.

In its sample, this clonotype was seen many times. The chain carries TRBV7-2 and TRBJ2-5; 8 nucleotides agree with TRBD2. V was clipped by 1 base and J by 4 bases; unmatched bases: 8. CDR3 length: 16 amino acids. Germline CDR1 and CDR2: SGHTA and FQGNSA. The DNA of the CDR3 is TGTGCCAGCAGCTTAGAGTATGGGACTAGACTAGAGACCCAGTACTTC. Encoded protein: CASSLEYGTRLETQYF.

The sample holds a few counts of this clonotype. J is TRBJ1-5 and V is TRBV4-1, with TRBD1 as a possible D gene (5 bases). The CDR3 is 15 residues long. The V gene's germline CDR1 is MGHRA and CDR2 YSYEKL. V was trimmed by 0 bases and J by 7 bases, leaving 13 bases between them. The chain's CDR3 is CASSQDWAGNQPQHF. The CDR3 nucleotides are TGCGCCAGCAGCCAAGATTGGGCAGGGAACCAGCCCCAGCATTTT.

J is TRBJ2-7 and V is TRBV4-1; D possibly corresponds to TRBD1 (6 bases). The CDR3 extends over 15 amino acids. Trimming removed 3 bases at V and 4 bases at J, with 16 bases between. Per germline, CDR1 MGHRA and CDR2 YSYEKL. The CDR3 coding sequence is TGCGCCAGCAGCCAGTACCAGGGGCTATCGTACGAGCAGTACTTC. This gives the protein CASSQYQGLSYEQYF.

The chain links TRBV6-8 to TRBJ2-7; D gene uncertain. Germline V gene sequence: CDR1 MNHGY, CDR2 SAAAGT. This CDR3 is 15 amino acids long. Trimming took 2 bases from V and 0 from J, leaving 11 bases between them. The CDR3 is CASSYTYEDSYEQYF. The CDR3 DNA is TGTGCCAGCAGTTACACTTACGAGGACTCCTACGAGCAGTACTTC.

This sequence joins TRBV7-4 and TRBJ2-5; 15 nucleotides match TRBD2. The CDR3 consists of 17 residues. CDR1 is SGHVT, CDR2 SQSDAQ, per germline. Trimming took 5 bases from V and 5 from J; bases not matched to a gene: 9. The CDR3 DNA reads as TGTGCCAGCAGCGGGACTAGCGGGGGGCTTCCAGGGGAGACCCAGTACTTC. Its protein is CASSGTSGGLPGETQYF.